The rows below give T cell receptor beta chains drawn from one sample of a study of shared clonotypes between healthy human individuals. Method: immunoSEQ multiplex PCR; TCRdb's copy keeps in-frame clones and lacks some. The data contain approximately 2.5 million clones, around 94% of them seen just once; the ten biggest clones take up around 0.14%. The sample consisted of naive CD4+ T cells sorted from blood. The receptors come from a young man in good health. Each CDR3 is given with its conserved first and last residue. D genes are given only for firm matches. Size is omitted from some rows. Given values are once, few, many or a class for expanded clones.

CDR3	DNA	length	V	size	D	J
CASGISGGARETQYF	TGTGCCAGCGGGATTAGCGGGGGGGCCAGGGAGACCCAGTACTTC	15	TRBV7-3	.	TRBD2	TRBJ2-5
CASSIIQGNTGELFF	TGTGCCAGTAGTATAATACAGGGAAACACCGGGGAGCTGTTTTTT	15	TRBV19	.	.	TRBJ2-2
CASRRLAGGNEQYF	TGTGCCAGCAGACGACTAGCGGGGGGTAACGAGCAGTACTTC	14	TRBV2	.	TRBD2	TRBJ2-7
CASSLERAHTDTQYF	TGTGCCAGCAGCTTAGAACGTGCCCACACAGATACGCAGTATTTT	15	TRBV11-2	.	.	TRBJ2-3
CASSSLGTPGYTF	TGTGCCAGCAGCTCGCTCGGGACTCCTGGCTACACCTTC	13	TRBV5-5	once	.	TRBJ1-2
CASSEARYGYTF	TGTGCCAGCAGTGAAGCCAGATATGGCTACACCTTC	12	TRBV2	.	.	TRBJ1-2
CASSPWTQDTQYF	TGTGCCAGCAGCCCATGGACCCAAGATACGCAGTATTTT	13	TRBV2	.	.	TRBJ2-3
CASSQMYSGAYNEQFF	TGCGCCAGCAGCCAAATGTATAGCGGGGCTTACAATGAGCAGTTCTTC	16	TRBV4-3	.	TRBD2	TRBJ2-1
CAISEGGGAVYEQFF	TGTGCCATCAGTGAAGGCGGGGGGGCAGTGTATGAGCAGTTCTTC	15	TRBV10-3	.	TRBD2	TRBJ2-1
CASQGEGSSYNEQFF	TGTGCCAGCCAGGGAGAGGGGAGCTCCTACAATGAGCAGTTCTTC	15	TRBV19	.	.	TRBJ2-1
CASRNRDPIRGYTF	TGTGCCAGTAGGAACAGGGACCCTATACGTGGCTACACCTTC	14	TRBV19	once	.	TRBJ1-2
CASSSGGETQYF	TGTGCCAGCAGCTCGGGGGGAGAGACCCAGTACTTC	12	TRBV7-6	.	TRBD2	TRBJ2-5
CASSDRTGTETQYF	TGTGCCAGCAGCGACCGGACAGGGACGGAGACCCAGTACTTC	14	TRBV9	.	TRBD1	TRBJ2-5
CSAREDTQYF	TGCAGTGCTCGGGAAGATACGCAGTATTTT	10	TRBV20-1	.	.	TRBJ2-3
CASQGQLFKNIQYF	TGTGCCAGCCAGGGACAGTTGTTCAAAAACATTCAGTACTTC	14	TRBV19	.	TRBD1	TRBJ2-4
CASSGGQLVSGNTIYF	TGCGCCAGCAGTGGAGGACAGTTAGTATCTGGAAACACCATATATTTT	16	TRBV10-1	.	.	TRBJ1-3
CAWSVTTGGTEAFF	TGTGCCTGGAGTGTGACTACAGGGGGCACTGAAGCTTTCTTT	14	TRBV30	.	TRBD1	TRBJ1-1
CASSPGVVGANVLTF	TGTGCCAGCAGCCCAGGGGTTGTTGGGGCCAACGTCCTGACTTTC	15	TRBV9	.	.	TRBJ2-6
CASSLWLAGASNTQYF	TGTGCCAGCAGCTTATGGCTAGCGGGAGCTTCTAATACGCAGTATTTT	16	TRBV7-9	.	TRBD2	TRBJ2-3
CASSPKVSPGTQYF	TGTGCCAGCAGCCCTAAGGTTTCCCCCGGGACCCAGTACTTC	14	TRBV25-1	.	.	TRBJ2-5
CASSLEGPQHF	TGTGCCAGCAGCTTAGAGGGACCCCAGCATTTT	11	TRBV7-8	.	.	TRBJ1-5
CASSRLAGRTQYF	TGTGCCAGTAGTCGGCTAGCGGGGCGCACGCAGTATTTT	13	TRBV19	.	TRBD2	TRBJ2-3
CASSSASSYNEQFF	TGTGCCAGTAGTAGCGCGAGCTCCTACAATGAGCAGTTCTTC	14	TRBV19	.	.	TRBJ2-1
CASSPRIGQGASGYTF	TGTGCCAGCTCACCACGGATCGGACAGGGGGCTTCTGGCTACACCTTC	16	TRBV18	.	TRBD1	TRBJ1-2
CASSMQGFGPQHF	TGTGCCAGTAGTATGCAGGGGTTCGGGCCCCAGCATTTT	13	TRBV19	.	.	TRBJ1-5
CASSQEGSGGTYEQYF	TGTGCCAGCAGCCAAGAAGGTAGCGGGGGTACCTACGAGCAGTACTTC	16	TRBV4-2	.	TRBD2	TRBJ2-7
CASSFSLATEQYF	TGTGCCAGCAGCTTTAGTCTCGCTACCGAGCAGTACTTC	13	TRBV7-2	.	.	TRBJ2-7
CAISDSGRAGYTGELFF	TGTGCCATCAGTGATAGCGGGAGGGCCGGGTACACCGGGGAGCTGTTTTTT	17	TRBV10-3	.	TRBD2	TRBJ2-2